This T cell receptor beta chain derives from a study of CD8 T cells in ankylosing spondylitis. MiXCR was run by TCRdb on the 5' RACE reads, yielding one entry per CDR3 protein. The repertoire has 300,000 to 400,000 distinct CDR3 sequences, roughly 14% of them found once; the top ten carry about 1%. The receptor's source is a male donor with ankylosing spondylitis or in good health (not recorded which). Input material: blood, either unsorted or a sorted T cell fraction (not recorded which).

In nucleotides, the CDR3 is TGCGCCAGCAGGCGACTAGACTTATATACGCAGTATTTT. Protein product: CASRRLDLYTQYF. The rearrangement joins TRBV5-1 to TRBJ2-3, with a possible D match to TRBD2 (6 bases). V lost 5 bases, J lost 7 bases, and 14 bases lay in between. Per germline, CDR1 SGHRS and CDR2 YFSETQ. This CDR3 is 13 amino acids long.